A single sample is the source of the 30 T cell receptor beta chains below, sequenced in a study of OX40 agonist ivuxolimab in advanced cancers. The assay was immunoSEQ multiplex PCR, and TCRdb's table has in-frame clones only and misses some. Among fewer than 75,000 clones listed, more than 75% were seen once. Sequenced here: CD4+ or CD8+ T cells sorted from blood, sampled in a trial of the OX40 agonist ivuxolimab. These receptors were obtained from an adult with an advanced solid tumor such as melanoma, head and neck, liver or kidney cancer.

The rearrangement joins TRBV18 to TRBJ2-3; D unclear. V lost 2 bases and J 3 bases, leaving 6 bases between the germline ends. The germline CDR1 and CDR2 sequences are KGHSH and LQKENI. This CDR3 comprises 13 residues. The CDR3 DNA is TGTGCCAGCTCACCAGGGCTAACAGATACGCAGTATTTT. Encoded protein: CASSPGLTDTQYF.

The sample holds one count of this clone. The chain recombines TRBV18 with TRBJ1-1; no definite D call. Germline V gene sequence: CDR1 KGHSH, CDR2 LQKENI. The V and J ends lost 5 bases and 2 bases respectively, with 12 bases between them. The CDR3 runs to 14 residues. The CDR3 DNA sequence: TGTGCCAGCTCATCGACGGAAACAAACACTGAAGCTTTCTTT. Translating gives CASSSTETNTEAFF. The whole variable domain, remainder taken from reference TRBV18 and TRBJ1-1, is NAGVMQNPRHLVRRRGQEARLRCSPMKGHSHVYWYRQLPEEGLKFMVYLQKENIIDESGMPKERFSAEFPKEGPSILRIQQVVRGDSAAYFCASSSTETNTEAFFGQGTRLTVV.

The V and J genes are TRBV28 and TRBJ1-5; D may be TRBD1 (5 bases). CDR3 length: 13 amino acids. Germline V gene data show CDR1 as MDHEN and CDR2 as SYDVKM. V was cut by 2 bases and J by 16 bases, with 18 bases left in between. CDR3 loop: CASSLTGASEDHF. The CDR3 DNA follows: TGTGCCAGCAGTTTAACTGGGGCTTCGGAAGATCATTTT.

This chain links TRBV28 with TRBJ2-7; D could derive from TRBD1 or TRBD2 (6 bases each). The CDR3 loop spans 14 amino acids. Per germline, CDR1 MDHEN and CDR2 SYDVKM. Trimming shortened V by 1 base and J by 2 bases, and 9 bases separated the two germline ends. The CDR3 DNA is TGTGCCAGCAGTTTATCGGGGGCCACCTACGAGCAGTACTTC. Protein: CASSLSGATYEQYF.

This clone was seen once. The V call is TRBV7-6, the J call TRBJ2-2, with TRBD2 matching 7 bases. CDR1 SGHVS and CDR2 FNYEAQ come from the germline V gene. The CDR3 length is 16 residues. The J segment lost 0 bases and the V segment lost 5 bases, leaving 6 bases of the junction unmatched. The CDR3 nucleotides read TGTGCCAGCAGCCCCGCTGGGGGGGCGAACACCGGGGAGCTGTTTTTT. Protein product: CASSPAGGANTGELFF.

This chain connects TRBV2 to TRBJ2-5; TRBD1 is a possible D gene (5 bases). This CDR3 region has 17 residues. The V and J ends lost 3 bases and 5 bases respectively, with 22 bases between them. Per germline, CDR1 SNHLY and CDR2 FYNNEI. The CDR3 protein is CASSDIRGTDTRETQYF. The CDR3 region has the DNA TGTGCCAGCAGTGATATTAGGGGAACCGACACCCGGGAGACCCAGTACTTC.

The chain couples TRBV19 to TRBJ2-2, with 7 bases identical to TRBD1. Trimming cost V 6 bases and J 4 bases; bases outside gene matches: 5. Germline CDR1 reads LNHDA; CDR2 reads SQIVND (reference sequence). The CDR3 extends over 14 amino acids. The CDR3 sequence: CASSPGQSTGELFF. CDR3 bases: TGTGCCAGTAGCCCGGGACAGTCCACCGGGGAGCTGTTTTTT.

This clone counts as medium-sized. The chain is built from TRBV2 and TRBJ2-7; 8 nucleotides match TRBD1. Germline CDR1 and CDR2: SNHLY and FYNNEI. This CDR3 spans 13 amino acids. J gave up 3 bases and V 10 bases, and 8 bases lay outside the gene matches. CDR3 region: CATQGQEYYEQYF. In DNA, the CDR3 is TGTGCCACACAGGGACAGGAATACTACGAGCAGTACTTC.

For the CDR3, the DNA is TGCGCCAGCAGCACCTGGACAGGGCACTACAATGAGCAGTTCTTC. Its translation is CASSTWTGHYNEQFF. The gene calls are TRBV5-1 and TRBJ2-1, with 8 bases identical to TRBD1. This CDR3 comprises 15 residues. After removal of 4 bases from V and 3 bases from J, the junction contained 6 bases not matched to a gene. Per the germline V gene, CDR1 is SGHRS and CDR2 is YFSETQ.

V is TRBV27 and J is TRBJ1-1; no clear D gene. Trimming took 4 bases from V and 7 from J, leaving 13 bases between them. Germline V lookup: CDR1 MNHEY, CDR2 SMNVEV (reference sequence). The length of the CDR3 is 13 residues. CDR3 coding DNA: TGTGCCAGCAGTTCCCCGGGCCGCTTTGAAGCTTTCTTT. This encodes CASSSPGRFEAFF.

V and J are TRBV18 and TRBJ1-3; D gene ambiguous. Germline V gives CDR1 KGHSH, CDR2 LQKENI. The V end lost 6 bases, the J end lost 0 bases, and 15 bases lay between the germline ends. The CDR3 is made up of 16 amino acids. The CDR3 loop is CASSRIPIDSGNTIYF. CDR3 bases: TGTGCCAGCTCCCGCATCCCGATCGACTCTGGAAACACCATATATTTT.

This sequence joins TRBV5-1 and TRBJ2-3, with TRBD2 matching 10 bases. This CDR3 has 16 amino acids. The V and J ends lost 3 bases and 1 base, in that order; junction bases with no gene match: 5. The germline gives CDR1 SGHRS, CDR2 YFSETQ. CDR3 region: CASSSSLAGGTDTQYF. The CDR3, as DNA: TGCGCCAGCAGCTCGAGCCTAGCGGGAGGCACAGATACGCAGTATTTT.

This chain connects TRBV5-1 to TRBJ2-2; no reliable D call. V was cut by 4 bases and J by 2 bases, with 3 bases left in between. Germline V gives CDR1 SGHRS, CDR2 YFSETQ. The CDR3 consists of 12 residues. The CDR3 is CASSVNTGELFF. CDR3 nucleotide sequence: TGCGCCAGCAGCGTCAACACCGGGGAGCTGTTTTTT.

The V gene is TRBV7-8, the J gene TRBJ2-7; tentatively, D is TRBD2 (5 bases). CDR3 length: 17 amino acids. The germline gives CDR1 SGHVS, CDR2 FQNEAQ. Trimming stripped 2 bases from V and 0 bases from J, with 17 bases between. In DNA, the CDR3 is TGTGCCAGCAGCTTACCCCGGGGAAGAGCGGACTCCTACGAGCAGTACTTC. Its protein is CASSLPRGRADSYEQYF.

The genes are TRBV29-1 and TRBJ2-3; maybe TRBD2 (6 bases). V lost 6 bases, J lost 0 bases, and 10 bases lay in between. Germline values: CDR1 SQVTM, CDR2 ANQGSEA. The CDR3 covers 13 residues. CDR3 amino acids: CSVTGVSTDTQYF. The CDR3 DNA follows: TGCAGCGTCACGGGGGTTAGCACAGATACGCAGTATTTT.

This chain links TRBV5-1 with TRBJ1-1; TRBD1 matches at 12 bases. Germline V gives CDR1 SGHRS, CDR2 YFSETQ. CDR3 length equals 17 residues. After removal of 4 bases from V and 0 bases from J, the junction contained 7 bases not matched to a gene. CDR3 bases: TGCGCCAGCAGCGGGGGGACAGGGGGCGAGTTGAACACTGAAGCTTTCTTT. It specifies CASSGGTGGELNTEAFF.

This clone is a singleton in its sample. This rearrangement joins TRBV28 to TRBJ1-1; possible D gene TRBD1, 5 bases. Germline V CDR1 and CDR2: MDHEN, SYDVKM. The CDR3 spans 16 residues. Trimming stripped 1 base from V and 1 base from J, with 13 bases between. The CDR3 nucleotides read TGTGCCAGCAGTTTATTGAGGGGAAGTTGGAACACTGAAGCTTTCTTT. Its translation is CASSLLRGSWNTEAFF.

The CDR3 spells CASSSGLAADTQYF. CDR3 DNA: TGTGCCAGCAGCTCGGGACTAGCGGCAGATACGCAGTATTTT. The chain couples TRBV7-9 to TRBJ2-3; 11 bases line up with TRBD2. J was trimmed by 4 bases and V by 4 bases; bases with no gene match: 1. Germline V gene data show CDR1 as SEHNR and CDR2 as FQNEAQ (reference sequence). This CDR3 contains 14 residues.

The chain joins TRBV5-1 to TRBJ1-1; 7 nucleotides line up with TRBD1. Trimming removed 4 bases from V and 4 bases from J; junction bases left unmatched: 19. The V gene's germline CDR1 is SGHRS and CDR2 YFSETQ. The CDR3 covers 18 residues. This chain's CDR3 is CASSRNKPDRRAGTEAFF. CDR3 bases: TGCGCCAGCAGCCGGAATAAACCGGACAGGCGGGCTGGCACTGAAGCTTTCTTT.

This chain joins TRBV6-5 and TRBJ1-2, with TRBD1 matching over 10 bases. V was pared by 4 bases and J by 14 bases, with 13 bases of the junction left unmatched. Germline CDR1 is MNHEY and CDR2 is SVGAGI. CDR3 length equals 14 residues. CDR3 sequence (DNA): TGTGCCAGCAGTTCCGGACAAGACAGGGGGCCCCATACCTTC. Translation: CASSSGQDRGPHTF.

CDR3 DNA: TGTGCCACCTCTAAAAACAGGGGGCTCCCCTACGAGCAGTACTTC. Protein sequence: CATSKNRGLPYEQYF. This chain links TRBV19 with TRBJ2-5; TRBD1 aligns across 9 bases. The DNA end lines up better with TRBJ2-7; the J call may be wrong. Looked up from germline, CDR1 is LNHDA and CDR2 is SQIVND (reference sequence). The CDR3 runs to 15 residues.

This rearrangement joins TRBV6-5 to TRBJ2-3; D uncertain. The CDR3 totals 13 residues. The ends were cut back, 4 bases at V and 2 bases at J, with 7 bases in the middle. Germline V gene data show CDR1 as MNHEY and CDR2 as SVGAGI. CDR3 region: CASSSVPTDTQYF. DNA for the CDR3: TGTGCCAGCAGTTCTGTACCCACAGATACGCAGTATTTT.

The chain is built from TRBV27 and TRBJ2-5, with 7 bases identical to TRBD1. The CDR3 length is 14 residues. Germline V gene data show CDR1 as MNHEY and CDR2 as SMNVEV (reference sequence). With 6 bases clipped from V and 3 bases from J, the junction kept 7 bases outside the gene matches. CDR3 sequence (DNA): TGTGCCAGCAGCTTCGGGACAGCTAAAGAGACCCAGTACTTC. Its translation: CASSFGTAKETQYF.

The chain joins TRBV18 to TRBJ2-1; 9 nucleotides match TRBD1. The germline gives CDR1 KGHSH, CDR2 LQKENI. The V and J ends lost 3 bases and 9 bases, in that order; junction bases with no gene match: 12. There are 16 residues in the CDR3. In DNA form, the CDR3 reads TGTGCCAGCTCACCGATTCCGGGACAGGGTGGGGTTGAGCAGTTCTTC. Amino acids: CASSPIPGQGGVEQFF.

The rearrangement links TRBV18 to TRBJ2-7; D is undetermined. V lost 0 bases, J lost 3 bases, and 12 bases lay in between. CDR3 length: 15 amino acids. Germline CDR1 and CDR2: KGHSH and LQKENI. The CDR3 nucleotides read TGTGCCAGCTCACCACCGGCTGGGTACTACTACGAGCAGTACTTC. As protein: CASSPPAGYYYEQYF.

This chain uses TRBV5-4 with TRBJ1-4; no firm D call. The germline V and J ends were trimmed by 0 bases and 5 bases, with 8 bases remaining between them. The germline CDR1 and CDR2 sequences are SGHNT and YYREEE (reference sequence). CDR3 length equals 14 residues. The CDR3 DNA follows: TGTGCCAGCAGCTTGGCCGGCGGGAATGAAAAACTGTTTTTT. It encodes CASSLAGGNEKLFF.

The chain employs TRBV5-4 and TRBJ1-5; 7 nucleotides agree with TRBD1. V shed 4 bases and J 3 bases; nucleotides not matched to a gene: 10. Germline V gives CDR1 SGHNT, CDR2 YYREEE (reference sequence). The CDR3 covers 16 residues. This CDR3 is CASSRTMTGTNQPQHF. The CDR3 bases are TGTGCCAGCAGCCGAACCATGACAGGGACCAATCAGCCCCAGCATTTT. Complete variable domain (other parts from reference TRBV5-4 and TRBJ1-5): ETGVTQSPTHLIKTRGQQVTLRCSSQSGHNTVSWYQQALGQGPQFIFQYYREEENGRGNFPPRFSGLQFPNYSSELNVNALELDDSALYLCASSRTMTGTNQPQHFGDGTRLSIL.

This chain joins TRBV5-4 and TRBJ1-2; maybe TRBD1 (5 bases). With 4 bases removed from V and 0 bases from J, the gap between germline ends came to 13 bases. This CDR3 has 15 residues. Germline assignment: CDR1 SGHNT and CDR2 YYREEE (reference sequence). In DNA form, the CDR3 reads TGTGCCAGCAGCAGTAGGTGGGGGTCTAACTATGGCTACACCTTC. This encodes CASSSRWGSNYGYTF.

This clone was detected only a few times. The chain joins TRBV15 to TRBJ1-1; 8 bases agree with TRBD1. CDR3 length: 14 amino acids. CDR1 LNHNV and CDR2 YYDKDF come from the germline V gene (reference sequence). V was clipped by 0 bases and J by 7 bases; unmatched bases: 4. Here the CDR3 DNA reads TGTGCCACCAGCAGAGAACCGGACAGGGTTGAAGCTTTCTTT. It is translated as CATSREPDRVEAFF.

CDR3 nucleotides: TGTGCTAGTGGTTTGAGTCCGCAGGGGAGACGGGAGCAGTTCTTC. Translating gives CASGLSPQGRREQFF. The gene calls are TRBV12-5 and TRBJ2-1; perhaps TRBD1 as D (6 bases). CDR1 LGHNT and CDR2 FRNRAP come from the germline V gene. Trimming cost V 2 bases and J 10 bases, with 18 bases left between them. The CDR3 covers 15 residues.